This T cell receptor beta chain emerged from a study of OX40 agonist ivuxolimab in advanced cancers. Study-wide background: Patients in dose escalation had liver, melanoma, kidney or head and neck cancers. Points from the study as a whole: In the expanded peripheral T cells, antigen specificity was never determined. The average count of expanded clones was higher among CD8+ T cells than among CD4+.

CDR3 length: 14 amino acids. J lost 10 bases, V lost 6 bases, and 11 bases had no gene match. From germline, CDR1 is SNHLY and CDR2 FYNNEI. Comment on this clone: Antigen specificity is unknown.

Data came from immunoSEQ multiplex PCR; TCRdb stores just in-frame clones and leaves some out. The sample carries 90,000 to 100,000 clones, roughly nine tenths recorded once. The source is an adult with an advanced solid tumor such as melanoma, head and neck, liver or kidney cancer. The sample here was CD4+ or CD8+ T cells sorted from blood, taken in a trial of the OX40 agonist ivuxolimab. V gene TRBV2 combines with J gene TRBJ2-1; 8 bases agree with TRBD2. The CDR3 reads CASRVSGSPAEQFF. CDR3 in DNA: TGTGCCAGCAGGGTCAGCGGGAGTCCAGCCGAGCAGTTCTTC.